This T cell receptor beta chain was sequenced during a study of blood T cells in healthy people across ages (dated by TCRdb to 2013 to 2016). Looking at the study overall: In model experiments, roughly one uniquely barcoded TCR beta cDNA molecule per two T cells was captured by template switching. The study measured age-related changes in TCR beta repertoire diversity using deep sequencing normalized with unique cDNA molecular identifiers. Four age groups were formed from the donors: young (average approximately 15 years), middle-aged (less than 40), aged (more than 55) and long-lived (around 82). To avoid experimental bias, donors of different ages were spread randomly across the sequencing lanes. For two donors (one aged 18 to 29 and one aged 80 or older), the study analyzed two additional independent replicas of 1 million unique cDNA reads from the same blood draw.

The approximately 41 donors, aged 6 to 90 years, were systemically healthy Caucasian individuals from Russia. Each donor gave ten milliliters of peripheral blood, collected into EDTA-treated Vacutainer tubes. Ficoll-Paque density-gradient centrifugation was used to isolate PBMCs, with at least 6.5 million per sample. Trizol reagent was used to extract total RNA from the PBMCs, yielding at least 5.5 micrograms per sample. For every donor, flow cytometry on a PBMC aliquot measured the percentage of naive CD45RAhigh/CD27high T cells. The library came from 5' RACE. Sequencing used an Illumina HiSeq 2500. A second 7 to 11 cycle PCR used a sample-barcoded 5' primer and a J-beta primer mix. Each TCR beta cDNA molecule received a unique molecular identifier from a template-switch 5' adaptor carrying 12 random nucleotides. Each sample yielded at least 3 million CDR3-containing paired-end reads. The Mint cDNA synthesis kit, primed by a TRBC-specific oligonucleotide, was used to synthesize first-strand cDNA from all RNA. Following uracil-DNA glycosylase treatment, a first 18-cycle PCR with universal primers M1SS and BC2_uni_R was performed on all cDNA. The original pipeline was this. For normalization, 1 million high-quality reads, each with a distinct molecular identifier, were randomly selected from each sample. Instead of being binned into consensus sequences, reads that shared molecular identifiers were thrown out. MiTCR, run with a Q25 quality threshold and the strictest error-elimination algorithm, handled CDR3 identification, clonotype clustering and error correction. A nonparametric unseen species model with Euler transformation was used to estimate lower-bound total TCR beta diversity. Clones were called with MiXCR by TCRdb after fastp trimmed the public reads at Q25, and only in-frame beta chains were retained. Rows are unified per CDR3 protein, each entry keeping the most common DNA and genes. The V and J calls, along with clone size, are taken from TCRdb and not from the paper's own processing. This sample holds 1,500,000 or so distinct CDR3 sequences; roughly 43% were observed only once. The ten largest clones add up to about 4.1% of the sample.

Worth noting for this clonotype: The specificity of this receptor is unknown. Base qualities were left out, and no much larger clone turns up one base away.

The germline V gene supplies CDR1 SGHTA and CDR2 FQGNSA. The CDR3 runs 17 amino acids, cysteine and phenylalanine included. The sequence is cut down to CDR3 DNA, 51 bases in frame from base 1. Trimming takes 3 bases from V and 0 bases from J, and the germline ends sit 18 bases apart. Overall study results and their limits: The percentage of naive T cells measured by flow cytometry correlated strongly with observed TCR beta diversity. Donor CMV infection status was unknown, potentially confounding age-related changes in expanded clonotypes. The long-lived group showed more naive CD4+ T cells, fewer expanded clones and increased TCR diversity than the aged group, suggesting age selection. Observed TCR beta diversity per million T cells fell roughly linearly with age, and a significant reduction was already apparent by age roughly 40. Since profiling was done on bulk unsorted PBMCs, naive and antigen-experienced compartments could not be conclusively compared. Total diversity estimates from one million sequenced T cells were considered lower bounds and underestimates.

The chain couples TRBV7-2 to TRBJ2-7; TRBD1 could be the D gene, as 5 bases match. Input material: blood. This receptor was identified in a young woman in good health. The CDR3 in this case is CASSFGLGHLNSYEQYF. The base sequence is TGTGCCAGCAGCTTCGGGCTAGGACATTTGAACTCCTACGAGCAGTACTTC.